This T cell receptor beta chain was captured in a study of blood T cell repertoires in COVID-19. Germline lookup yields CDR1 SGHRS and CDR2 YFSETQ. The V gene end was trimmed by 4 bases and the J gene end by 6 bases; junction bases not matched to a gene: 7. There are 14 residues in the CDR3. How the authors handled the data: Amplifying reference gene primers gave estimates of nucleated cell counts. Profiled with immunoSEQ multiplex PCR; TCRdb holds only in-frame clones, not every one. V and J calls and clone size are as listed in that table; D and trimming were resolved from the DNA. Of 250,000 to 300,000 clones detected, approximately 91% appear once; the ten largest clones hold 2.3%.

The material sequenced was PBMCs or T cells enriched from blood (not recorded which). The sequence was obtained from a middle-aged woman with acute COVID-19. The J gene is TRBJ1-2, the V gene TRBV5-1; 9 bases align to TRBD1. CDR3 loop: CASSREGQGHGYTF. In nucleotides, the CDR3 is TGCGCCAGCAGCCGCGAGGGACAGGGACATGGCTACACCTTC.